The subject of this entry is one TCR beta chain. When the RNA was reverse transcribed, random hexamers were used with an input of 0.5 to 1 ug. TCR beta CDR3 was amplified by immunoSEQ covering 54 Vbeta and 13 Jbeta. MiXCR, applied by TCRdb to the immunoSEQ multiplex PCR reads, yields one record per CDR3 protein. The repertoire has fewer than 350,000 distinct CDR3 sequences, around nine tenths of them found once; the top ten carry approximately 0.2%. TEMRA cells were FACS-enriched, while CD8+ and CD4+ T cells were negatively isolated. This sample was included in a study of CD8 T cells in Susac syndrome. J was trimmed by 4 bases and V by 5 bases; bases with no gene match: 10. There are 16 residues in the CDR3. CDR1 and CDR2 (germline): SGHAT, FQNNGV.

The rearrangement joins TRBV11-2 to TRBJ2-1; 8 bases match TRBD2. This clonotype was obtained from a human donor with multiple sclerosis. Input material: CD8+ T cells from PBMCs. CDR3 DNA sequence: TGTGCCAGCAGCATATCGGCGGGAGGCCCTTACAATGAGCAGTTCTTC. Its protein is CASSISAGGPYNEQFF.